This T cell receptor (beta chain) originates from a study of cytomegalovirus exposure and HLA in healthy donors. V was clipped by 2 bases and J by 5 bases; unmatched bases: 3. CDR3 length equals 13 residues. Germline CDR1 is GTSNPN and CDR2 is SVGIG (reference sequence). Both 60 Vbeta primers and 13 Jbeta primers went into the PCR. Sequencing used immunoSEQ multiplex PCR; TCRdb keeps in-frame clones, though not all of them. Of some 120,000 clones listed, around 81% are singletons. The source of this sequence is a woman in her thirties in good health and CMV-seronegative. The V gene is TRBV30, the J gene TRBJ1-5, with 7 nucleotides matching TRBD1. The sample consisted of PBMCs. The CDR3 loop is CAWSSRGDQPQHF. CDR3 bases: TGTGCCTGGAGTAGCAGGGGGGATCAGCCCCAGCATTTT. The whole variable domain, filled in from reference TRBV30 and TRBJ1-5, reads SQTIHQWPATLVQPVGSPLSLECTVEGTSNPNLYWYRQAAGRGLQLLFYSVGIGQISSEVPQNLSASRPQDRQFILSSKKLLLSDSGFYLCAWSSRGDQPQHFGDGTRLSIL.